This is a list of T cell receptor beta chains from one sample in a study of Ad26.COV2.S vaccination and SARS-CoV-2 variants. The repertoire was sequenced with immunoSEQ multiplex PCR; TCRdb's copy has only in-frame clones and lacks some. The sample lists 380,000 or so clones; around nine tenths were seen once. Sequencing used peripheral blood, obtained in a trial of Ad26.COV2.S vaccine versus placebo. The receptors shown here come from a person between 18 and 60 years old who received the Ad26.COV2.S COVID-19 vaccine or a placebo. CDR3s leave out the opening cysteine and the closing phenylalanine or tryptophan. Fields, in order: CDR3 protein, V gene, clone size. The listing skips clone size in some rows; elsewhere it reads once, few, many or a size class.

ATSEADRVGEQY | TRBV24-1 | few
ASSRTGLAGGSTDTQY | TRBV4-3 | once
ASSPLWGEQNIQY | TRBV7-2 | few
ASSIGDQPQH | TRBV19 | -
ASSRQGASTGELF | TRBV28 | -
ASSSPVAPSTDTQY | TRBV27 | -
AIHGQGGTGELF | TRBV11-2 | -
ASSQEERLTQTNEQF | TRBV4-3 | -
ASSSRVDTQY | TRBV7-2 | -
ASRSPDSGVYNEQF | TRBV2 | few
ASSKPQGASEKLF | TRBV21-1 | medium-sized
ASSEVRGNTEAF | TRBV6-1 | -
ASSSEVGQGYEQY | TRBV7-6 | -
ASSQDWASASTDTQY | TRBV14 | once
ASSQSGPLRTAQH | TRBV6-2/TRBV6-3 | -
ASSSDGLSNQPQH | TRBV7-9 | few
ASSPGGAGTEAF | TRBV6-5 | -
ATSREGTGFYEQY | TRBV15 | -
ASSLDRNTGELF | TRBV7-3 | -
ASSPSGTLPNEQF | TRBV7-3 | -
ATSDLRTGGPYNEQF | TRBV24-1 | -
ASKGLELEEY | TRBV2 | -
ASSLGPRRTDYGELF | TRBV5-6 | -
ASSEGGYTGELF | TRBV2 | -
ASSQVAAGVSYNEQF | TRBV4-1 | -
ATNEPGLQETQY | TRBV10-3 | -
ATSGGDSPQETQY | TRBV24-1 | -
ASGSGGTDTQY | TRBV3-1/TRBV3-2 | -
ASSLVRGARSDTQY | TRBV5-1 | -
ASSETTGGNQPQH | TRBV2 | -
ASSYYQGGTNEKLF | TRBV28 | -
ASSTDRGLETQY | TRBV19 | -
ASSSLTMFWTSGGYTDTQY | TRBV28 | -
ATSVPLDRAHEQY | TRBV24-1 | -
ASSTGQGAVRANVLT | TRBV5-1 | -
ASSELSNTGELF | TRBV7-2 | -
ASSLSLAGYEQY | TRBV5-6 | -
ASSPNLRQGSYEQY | TRBV5-4 | -
ASSPYGQGPDTQY | TRBV18 | -
ASSPAGGELF | TRBV18 | -
ASSLAGATGEQY | TRBV5-6 | -
ASSPLSPDRGGQY | TRBV6-5 | -
ASSYSGQATGAQH | TRBV6-5 | many
ASSLRTGLGVNEQF | TRBV3-1/TRBV3-2 | -
ASSSHGTSGYEQY | TRBV13 | few
ASSMRRFPVTDTQY | TRBV19 | -
ASSSIRKGNYEQY | TRBV6-2/TRBV6-3 | -
ASSPGGSGGYEQF | TRBV5-4 | -
ASSQDGNEGSYNEQF | TRBV4-2 | -
AISGRGGGGTDTQY | TRBV10-3 | few
ASSQRAGRVAGELF | TRBV4-3 | -
ASSKFPQGGYT | TRBV12-3/TRBV12-4 | -
ASSKTGDYEQY | TRBV4-1 | -
ASSLGKPLGTQY | TRBV11-2 | -
ASSYSWGRGQETQY | TRBV6-5 | -